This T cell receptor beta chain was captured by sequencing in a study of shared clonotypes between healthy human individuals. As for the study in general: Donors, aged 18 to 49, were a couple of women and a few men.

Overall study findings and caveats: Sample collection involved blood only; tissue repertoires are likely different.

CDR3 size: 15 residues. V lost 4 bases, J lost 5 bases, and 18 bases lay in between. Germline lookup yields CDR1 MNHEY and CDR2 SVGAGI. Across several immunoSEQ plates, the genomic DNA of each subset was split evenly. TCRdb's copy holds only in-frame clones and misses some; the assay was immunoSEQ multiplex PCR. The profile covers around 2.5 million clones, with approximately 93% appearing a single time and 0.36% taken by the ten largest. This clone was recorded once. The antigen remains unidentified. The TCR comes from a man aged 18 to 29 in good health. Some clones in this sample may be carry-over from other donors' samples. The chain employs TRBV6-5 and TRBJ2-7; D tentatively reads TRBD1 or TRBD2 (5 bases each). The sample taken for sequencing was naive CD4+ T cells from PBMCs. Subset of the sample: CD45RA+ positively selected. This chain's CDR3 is CASSLGPNPTHEQYF. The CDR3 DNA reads TGTGCCAGCAGTTTGGGACCTAACCCCACCCACGAGCAGTACTTC.